These 28 T cell receptor beta chains were all obtained from the same sample, sequenced in a study of shared clonotypes between healthy human individuals. Method: immunoSEQ multiplex PCR; TCRdb's copy keeps in-frame clones and lacks some. The repertoire holds roughly 500,000 clones, with 95% to 97% as singletons. The sample consisted of naive CD4+ T cells sorted from blood. Subset indicated: CD45RA+ positively selected. Source of these receptors: a woman in her 30s in good health.

This chain uses TRBV5-4 with TRBJ1-2; the D gene is possibly TRBD1 (6 bases). Trimming left V 0 bases short and J 8 bases short, with 11 bases between. The length of the CDR3 is 13 residues. The V gene's germline CDR1 is SGHNT and CDR2 YYREEE (reference sequence). The CDR3 region has the DNA TGTGCCAGCAGCTTGGCACAGGGAAGCGGCTACACCTTC. It encodes CASSLAQGSGYTF.

The V gene is TRBV2, the J gene TRBJ1-3; 7 bases are a match to TRBD1. The CDR3 sequence is 15 residues long. Germline V gene data show CDR1 as SNHLY and CDR2 as FYNNEI. Losses at the gene ends were 6 bases for V and 4 bases for J; bases not matched to a gene: 9. CDR3 amino acids: CASRGQAPRGNTIYF. CDR3 nucleotide sequence: TGTGCCAGCAGAGGACAGGCCCCGAGGGGAAACACCATATATTTT.

The genes are TRBV12-1 and TRBJ2-2. TRBV12-1 is shown as a pseudogene. The CDR3 runs 12 residues. The CDR3 DNA sequence: TGTGCCAGCAGCAGGGTTGGAGGGGAGCTGTTTTTT. Amino acids: CASSRVGGELFF.

This chain uses TRBV6-5 with TRBJ2-7, with D possibly being TRBD2 (6 bases). The CDR3 is 15 residues long. CDR1 is MNHEY, CDR2 SVGAGI, per germline. With 6 bases removed from V and 1 base from J, the gap between germline ends came to 16 bases. This chain's CDR3 is CASRRGAGLSYEQYF. Here the CDR3 DNA reads TGTGCCAGCAGGCGGGGAGCGGGCCTTTCCTACGAGCAGTACTTC.

The chain is built from TRBV7-3 and TRBJ1-4; 8 nucleotides match TRBD1. V was pared by 1 base and J by 8 bases, with 0 bases of the junction left unmatched. The CDR3 runs to 13 residues. The germline gives CDR1 SGHTA, CDR2 FQGTGA. The CDR3 DNA reads TGTGCCAGCAGCTTAAGGACAGGGGAAAAACTGTTTTTT. Translating gives CASSLRTGEKLFF.

The chain links TRBV9 to TRBJ2-3; 7 bases align to TRBD2. CDR3 length: 16 amino acids. Trimming removed 2 bases from V and 0 bases from J; junction bases left unmatched: 6. CDR1 is SGDLS, CDR2 YYNGEE, per germline. CDR3 DNA: TGTGCCAGCAGCGTGATGGGAGGGCCTAGCACAGATACGCAGTATTTT. Its protein product is CASSVMGGPSTDTQYF. Looking up the rest from reference TRBV9 and TRBJ2-3 gives the full variable domain: DSGVTQTPKHLITATGQRVTLRCSPRSGDLSVYWYQQSLDQGLQFLIQYYNGEERAKGNILERFSAQQFPDLHSELNLSSLELGDSALYFCASSVMGGPSTDTQYFGPGTRLTVL.

This chain joins TRBV28 and TRBJ2-1; weak D call: TRBD2 (5 bases). CDR1 and CDR2 (germline): MDHEN, SYDVKM. The CDR3 spans 15 residues. With 3 bases removed from V and 7 bases from J, the gap between germline ends came to 16 bases. CDR3 DNA: TGTGCCAGCAGTTTTACCGGGAAGGGTATAAATGAGCAGTTCTTC. It specifies CASSFTGKGINEQFF. Full variable domain (missing parts from reference TRBV28 and TRBJ2-1): DVKVTQSSRYLVKRTGEKVFLECVQDMDHENMFWYRQDPGLGLRLIYFSYDVKMKEKGDIPEGYSVSREKKERFSLILESASTNQTSMYLCASSFTGKGINEQFFGPGTRLTVL.

V and J are TRBV28 and TRBJ2-5, with D tentatively TRBD2 (6 bases). Germline CDR1 reads MDHEN; CDR2 reads SYDVKM. V lost 6 bases and J lost 11, with 16 bases in between. CDR3 length equals 12 residues. CDR3 DNA sequence: TGTGCCAGCAGCCCCTTGGGTCGGGAGCAGTACTTC. This encodes CASSPLGREQYF.

This clone was seen a single time. The chain uses TRBV18 and TRBJ2-7, with 7 bases lining up with TRBD1. The V and J ends lost 2 bases and 3 bases, in that order; junction bases with no gene match: 4. Germline V lookup: CDR1 KGHSH, CDR2 LQKENI. This CDR3 spans 14 amino acids. CDR3 residues: CASSPRDRNYEQYF. The CDR3 nucleotides are TGTGCCAGCTCACCAAGGGACAGAAACTACGAGCAGTACTTC.

This chain uses TRBV4-2 with TRBJ2-3, with 9 bases matching TRBD2. Germline CDR1 is LGHNA and CDR2 is YNFKEQ. The CDR3 sequence is 15 residues long. V shed 3 bases and J 4 bases; nucleotides not matched to a gene: 5. Here the CDR3 reads CASSHSGSGPDTQYF. CDR3 coding DNA: TGTGCCAGCAGCCATAGCGGGAGTGGTCCAGATACGCAGTATTTT.

V and J are TRBV10-1 and TRBJ2-7; 10 bases line up with TRBD2. The CDR3 is 14 amino acids. Germline V gene sequence: CDR1 WNHNN, CDR2 SYGVQD (reference sequence). The junction had 5 bases not matched to a gene; V was cut back by 2 bases and J by 7 bases. CDR3 coding DNA: TGCGCCAGCAGTGAGGTAGCGGGAGGAGAGGAGCAGTACTTC. This encodes CASSEVAGGEEQYF.

This chain uses TRBV21-1 with TRBJ1-2; the table's D gene call, TRBD1, was not cross checked with the DNA. TRBV21-1 counts as a pseudogene. The CDR3 is made up of 18 amino acids. CDR3 coding DNA: TGTGCCAGCAAAAAGGGGGCGGATCTTAGAGTCGCGAACTATGGCTACACCTTC. This sequence encodes CASKKGADLRVANYGYTF.

The CDR3 spells CASSQVGMVGETQYF. CDR3 nucleotide sequence: TGTGCCAGCAGCCAAGTCGGGATGGTCGGAGAGACCCAGTACTTC. The chain employs TRBV14 and TRBJ2-5; maybe TRBD2 (5 bases). Germline V gene lookup returns CDR1 SGHDN and CDR2 FVKESK. CDR3 length: 15 residues. V was pared by 1 base and J by 4 bases, with 13 bases between.

This chain links TRBV11-2 with TRBJ2-7, with 15 bases identical to TRBD2. The CDR3 extends over 17 amino acids. The germline V gene encodes CDR1 SGHAT and CDR2 FQNNGV. Trimming removed 5 bases from V and 4 bases from J; junction bases left unmatched: 9. CDR3 bases: TGTGCCAGCAGCCCTCCCGGGACTAGCGGGAGGCAGTACGAGCAGTACTTC. It translates to CASSPPGTSGRQYEQYF.

The CDR3 sequence: CASSLGTSYNEQFF. The CDR3 DNA reads as TGCGCCAGCAGCTTGGGGACATCCTACAATGAGCAGTTCTTC. The chain recombines TRBV5-1 with TRBJ2-1, with D possibly being TRBD1 (5 bases). CDR1 SGHRS and CDR2 YFSETQ come from the germline V gene. The CDR3 sequence is 14 residues long. V was cut by 0 bases and J by 1 base, with 5 bases left in between.

The chain is built from TRBV11-3 and TRBJ1-2; the match to TRBD1 covers 9 bases. The J segment lost 7 bases and the V segment lost 0 bases, leaving 3 bases of the junction unmatched. This CDR3 region has 14 residues. Germline CDR1 reads SGHNT; CDR2 reads YENEEA. CDR3 loop: CASSLDNRGPGYTF. The CDR3 DNA sequence: TGTGCCAGCAGCTTAGATAACAGGGGGCCTGGCTACACCTTC.

The chain combines TRBV29-1 with TRBJ2-7, with TRBD2 matching 8 bases. There are 14 residues in the CDR3. The J segment lost 6 bases and the V segment lost 6 bases, leaving 13 bases of the junction unmatched. Germline V gene lookup returns CDR1 SQVTM and CDR2 ANQGSEA. The CDR3 reads CSVAGGEAVGEQYF. The CDR3, as DNA: TGCAGCGTCGCCGGGGGGGAGGCTGTTGGCGAGCAGTACTTC.

The chain has TRBV5-4 and TRBJ1-2; a possible D gene is TRBD1 (5 bases). The V end lost 4 bases, the J end lost 5 bases, and 15 bases lay between the germline ends. CDR1 and CDR2 (germline): SGHNT, YYREEE (reference sequence). This CDR3 has 14 residues. The CDR3 region has the DNA TGTGCCAGCAGCAACGAAAGGGGCTGGTATGGCTACACCTTC. Its protein product is CASSNERGWYGYTF. The full variable domain, with the rest looked up from reference TRBV5-4 and TRBJ1-2, is ETGVTQSPTHLIKTRGQQVTLRCSSQSGHNTVSWYQQALGQGPQFIFQYYREEENGRGNFPPRFSGLQFPNYSSELNVNALELDDSALYLCASSNERGWYGYTFGSGTRLTVV.

The V and J genes are TRBV19 and TRBJ2-7, with D perhaps TRBD1 (6 bases). The ends were cut back, 5 bases at V and 3 bases at J, with 17 bases in the middle. There are 15 residues in the CDR3. The germline V gene encodes CDR1 LNHDA and CDR2 SQIVND (reference sequence). The CDR3 sequence: CASSPNREFLYEQYF. In DNA, the CDR3 is TGTGCCAGTAGTCCAAACAGGGAATTCCTCTACGAGCAGTACTTC.

This clone was picked up one time. The genes are TRBV29-1 and TRBJ1-1; 12 nucleotides line up with TRBD1. Germline V gives CDR1 SQVTM, CDR2 ANQGSEA. The junction had 5 bases not matched to a gene; V was cut back by 5 bases and J by 1 base. The CDR3 covers 15 residues. DNA of the CDR3: TGCAGCGTTCATGGGACAGGGGGCAGGAACACTGAAGCTTTCTTT. Protein: CSVHGTGGRNTEAFF.

This clone was seen a single time. V usage is TRBV19 and J usage is TRBJ1-1; D is unresolved. Germline CDR1 reads LNHDA; CDR2 reads SQIVND (reference sequence). Trimming stripped 7 bases from V and 4 bases from J, with 13 bases between. CDR3 length equals 13 residues. The CDR3 spells CASKEEISTEAFF. The DNA for the CDR3 is TGTGCCAGTAAAGAGGAAATAAGCACTGAAGCTTTCTTT.

The chain combines TRBV11-2 with TRBJ2-6; perhaps TRBD2 as D (5 bases). CDR1 SGHAT and CDR2 FQNNGV come from the germline V gene. The CDR3 has 16 amino acids. V lost 5 bases, J lost 4 bases, and 15 bases lay in between. CDR3 nucleotide sequence: TGTGCCAGCAGCCCCCCGGGAACTTCCGGGGCCAACGTCCTGACTTTC. Translated, it gives CASSPPGTSGANVLTF.

The chain recombines TRBV5-1 with TRBJ2-1; TRBD2 matches at 7 bases. The CDR3 covers 16 residues. The germline gives CDR1 SGHRS, CDR2 YFSETQ. V lost 2 bases and J lost 3; bases outside the gene matches: 8. CDR3 sequence reads: CASSFAAGESYNEQFF. The CDR3 DNA follows: TGCGCCAGCAGCTTCGCGGCGGGAGAGAGCTACAATGAGCAGTTCTTC.

This chain's CDR3 is CAISRQGRNTEAFF. The CDR3 DNA sequence: TGTGCCATCAGCCGACAGGGCAGGAACACTGAAGCTTTCTTT. The chain uses TRBV10-3 and TRBJ1-1, with 7 bases identical to TRBD1. The CDR3 runs to 14 residues. Germline V gene sequence: CDR1 ENHRY, CDR2 SYGVKD. The trim removed 6 bases at V and 1 base at J, leaving 5 bases unmatched.

Here the CDR3 reads CASRGRGVAGASAGELFF. The CDR3 DNA reads as TGTGCCAGTAGAGGGCGGGGCGTAGCGGGAGCCAGTGCCGGGGAGCTGTTTTTT. The chain joins TRBV19 to TRBJ2-2; TRBD2 matches at 9 bases. The V and J ends lost 6 bases and 6 bases, in that order; junction bases with no gene match: 17. Germline CDR1 and CDR2: LNHDA and SQIVND (reference sequence). The length of the CDR3 is 18 residues.

The rearrangement joins TRBV27 to TRBJ2-2, with 8 bases identical to TRBD2. Trimming took 5 bases from V and 1 from J; bases not matched to a gene: 3. CDR1 and CDR2 (germline): MNHEY, SMNVEV (reference sequence). This CDR3 comprises 15 residues. CDR3 in amino acids: CASSKAGGNTGELFF. The DNA for the CDR3 is TGTGCCAGCAGTAAGGCGGGAGGGAACACCGGGGAGCTGTTTTTT.

The chain carries TRBV19 and TRBJ2-7, with 7 bases lining up with TRBD2. Germline CDR1 and CDR2: LNHDA and SQIVND (reference sequence). This CDR3 region has 15 residues. Trimming took 1 base from V and 2 from J; bases not matched to a gene: 5. The CDR3 is CASSIGASGTYEQYF. The CDR3 region has the DNA TGTGCCAGTAGTATAGGGGCTAGCGGCACCTACGAGCAGTACTTC.

The chain combines TRBV13 with TRBJ2-5; D is perhaps TRBD2 (5 bases). V gave up 2 bases and J gave up 5 bases, with 12 bases separating them. This CDR3 contains 14 residues. Germline V gene sequence: CDR1 PRHDT, CDR2 FYEKMQ (reference sequence). The CDR3: CASSLYRTGETQYF. The CDR3 region has the DNA TGTGCCAGCAGCTTATACCGGACGGGGGAGACCCAGTACTTC.